These 10 T cell receptor beta chains originate from one sample sequenced in a study of cytomegalovirus exposure and HLA in healthy donors (dated 2017 in TCRdb). To prepare the library, the immunoSEQ multiplex PCR assay was applied. A mixture of 60 forward primers for TCR Vbeta segments and 13 reverse primers for TCR Jbeta segments was used in the multiplex PCR. The table was pulled from immuneACCESS by TCRdb, which kept in-frame rearrangements only. Such tables lose some clones; where checked, under half of the loss comes from unresolved V genes, and the rest has no known cause. The record for this sample contains roughly 65,000 clones. More than 15% of the sample is taken by the ten largest. Sequenced input: PBMCs. Receptors were obtained from a boy aged 5 to 17 in good health and CMV-seronegative.

J is TRBJ2-7 and V is TRBV15; TRBD2 aligns across 7 bases. The CDR3 totals 18 residues. J was trimmed by 3 bases and V by 0 bases; bases with no gene match: 14. The germline V gene encodes CDR1 LNHNV and CDR2 YYDKDF (reference sequence). Here the CDR3 reads CATSRERLGLGTFYEQYF. In DNA form, the CDR3 reads TGTGCCACCAGCAGAGAAAGGCTCGGACTAGGGACTTTCTACGAGCAGTACTTC.

This chain uses TRBV30 with TRBJ2-7; 9 bases line up with TRBD2. Germline V gene data show CDR1 as GTSNPN and CDR2 as SVGIG (reference sequence). The CDR3 extends over 12 amino acids. Trimming removed 4 bases from V and 6 bases from J; junction bases left unmatched: 4. The CDR3 loop reads CAWMAGGIEQYF. Written as DNA, the CDR3 is TGTGCCTGGATGGCGGGGGGGATCGAGCAGTACTTC.

V is TRBV7-9 and J is TRBJ1-5; D is ambiguous. The CDR3 has 13 residues. V was pared by 5 bases and J by 5 bases, with 10 bases between. CDR1 is SEHNR, CDR2 FQNEAQ, per germline (reference sequence). The CDR3, as DNA: TGTGCCAGCAGCCGTACCGACTATCAGCCCCAGCATTTT. This gives the protein CASSRTDYQPQHF.

The chain combines TRBV2 with TRBJ1-2, with 7 positions matching TRBD1. CDR3 size: 14 residues. The V and J ends lost 3 bases and 4 bases, in that order; junction bases with no gene match: 5. Germline V CDR1 and CDR2: SNHLY, FYNNEI. CDR3: CASSETGQRYGYTF. DNA of the CDR3: TGTGCCAGCAGTGAGACAGGGCAGCGCTATGGCTACACCTTC.

V and J are TRBV7-2 and TRBJ2-5, with D possibly TRBD1 on 6 matching bases. The CDR3 is made up of 14 amino acids. Per the germline V gene, CDR1 is SGHTA and CDR2 is FQGNSA. Trimming took 0 bases from V and 6 from J, leaving 11 bases between them. This CDR3 is CASSLAAGEKTQYF. CDR3 DNA sequence: TGTGCCAGCAGCTTAGCGGCAGGGGAAAAGACCCAGTACTTC.

The chain links TRBV6-5 to TRBJ1-2; D not certain. The CDR3 sequence is 12 residues long. Germline values: CDR1 MNHEY, CDR2 SVGAGI. V shed 6 bases and J shed 3 bases, with 8 bases lying between them. CDR3 DNA sequence: TGTGCCAGCAGGCGGAGGGACTATGGCTACACCTTC. Residues: CASRRRDYGYTF.

The chain links TRBV30 to TRBJ2-1, with 8 positions matching TRBD1. The CDR3 sequence is 15 residues long. From germline, CDR1 is GTSNPN and CDR2 SVGIG (reference sequence). After removal of 2 bases from V and 4 bases from J, the junction contained 7 bases not matched to a gene. The CDR3 loop is CAWSLGQGPYNEQFF. In nucleotides, the CDR3 is TGTGCCTGGAGTCTTGGACAGGGACCATACAATGAGCAGTTCTTC.

This rearrangement joins TRBV29-1 to TRBJ2-3; D ambiguous. Trimming took 6 bases from V and 5 from J, leaving 9 bases between them. CDR3 length: 11 amino acids. The germline V gene has CDR1 SQVTM and CDR2 ANQGSEA. CDR3 sequence: CSVVPVDTQYF. Written as DNA, the CDR3 is TGCAGCGTAGTCCCGGTAGATACGCAGTATTTT.

The chain employs TRBV4-1 and TRBJ1-2; the match to TRBD1 covers 7 bases. CDR3 length: 15 residues. Germline V gives CDR1 MGHRA, CDR2 YSYEKL. The junction had 3 bases not matched to a gene; V was cut back by 0 bases and J by 2 bases. CDR3 nucleotide sequence: TGCGCCAGCAGCCAAGATCGGGACAGAAACTATGGCTACACCTTC. The encoded protein is CASSQDRDRNYGYTF.

The rearrangement links TRBV7-2 to TRBJ1-1; perhaps TRBD1 as D (6 bases). Germline V CDR1 and CDR2: SGHTA, FQGNSA. Trimming shortened V by 4 bases and J by 0 bases, and 15 bases separated the two germline ends. The CDR3 is made up of 16 amino acids. In DNA form, the CDR3 reads TGTGCCAGCAGCTCTATGGACAGAGTGATGAACACTGAAGCTTTCTTT. Protein product: CASSSMDRVMNTEAFF.